The rows below give T cell receptor beta chains drawn from one sample of a study of human T cells and chemical hapten exposure. MiXCR, applied by TCRdb to the RACE reads, yields one record per CDR3 protein. The table lists around 150,000 distinct CDR3 sequences, more than 12% of them singletons. Sample: whole blood, taken in connection with sensitization to the hapten diphenylcyclopropenone (DPC). The receptors derive from a woman in her twenties or thirties with alopecia areata. Some clones in this sample may be carry-over from other donors' samples. Each CDR3 is given with its conserved first and last residue. The D gene is left open where the match is weak. Where a row states a size, it is once, few, many or the class of an expanded clone; other rows omit it.

abundance | d_gene | j_gene | v_gene | CDR3nt | CDR3aa
few | - | TRBJ2-1 | TRBV7-6 | TGTGCCAGCAGCTTAGTTCATGACGGGACGAGCTCCTACAATGAGCAGTTCTTC | CASSLVHDGTSSYNEQFF
many | TRBD2 | TRBJ2-7 | TRBV28 | TGTGCCAGCATCGCTATGGGCGGGAGGGCCGGCGAGCAGTACTTC | CASIAMGGRAGEQYF
few | - | TRBJ2-3 | TRBV20-1 | TGCAGTGCTATGTCCTTGGTCCTTACAGATACGCAGTATTTT | CSAMSLVLTDTQYF
few | - | TRBJ2-7 | TRBV7-9 | TGTGCCAGCTCGCGTGTGGTAGGCACTACCTACGAGCAGTACTTC | CASSRVVGTTYEQYF
many | - | TRBJ1-6 | TRBV6-2/TRBV6-3 | TGTGCCAGCAGTTACTCGAACTACATGATCCACTTT | CASSYSNYMIHF
- | - | TRBJ2-3 | TRBV27 | TGTGCCACCCTACCCTGGGGACGAAACACAGATACGCAGTATTTT | CATLPWGRNTDTQYF
- | - | TRBJ2-1 | TRBV12-3/TRBV12-4 | TGTGCCAGCAGTTTAAGTGAACAGATGGGATCTTACAATGAGCAGTTCTTC | CASSLSEQMGSYNEQFF
- | - | TRBJ2-6 | TRBV23-1 | TGCGCCAGCAGTCAATCTGACAGGACCTCTGGGGCCAACGTCCTGACTTTC | CASSQSDRTSGANVLTF
few | - | TRBJ2-1 | TRBV6-2/TRBV6-3 | TGTGCCAGCGGGGAGAGTAGCGGAAGAGGTGAGCAGTTCTTC | CASGESSGRGEQFF
few | TRBD1 | TRBJ2-5 | TRBV12-3/TRBV12-4 | TGTGCCAGCAGAGACGCCCGGGACAGGGGGCGAGAGACCCAGTACTTC | CASRDARDRGRETQYF
- | - | TRBJ2-1 | TRBV28 | TGTGCCAGCAGTCTTCCCCTTGCAACCTACAATGAGCAGTTCTTC | CASSLPLATYNEQFF
many | - | TRBJ2-2 | TRBV3-1 | TGTGCCAGCAGCCGGAGACAGTGGGACACCGGGGAGCTGTTTTTT | CASSRRQWDTGELFF
many | - | TRBJ2-3 | TRBV2 | TGTGCCAGCAGTGACGTTCAGGGGAGAGATACGCAGTATTTT | CASSDVQGRDTQYF
few | - | TRBJ2-7 | TRBV18 | TGTGCCAGCTCACGCGGGGTTGGGGCGTGGTACGAGCAGTACTTC | CASSRGVGAWYEQYF
- | TRBD1 | TRBJ1-4 | TRBV20-1 | TGCAGTGCTAGGACAGGGGCTGGTGAAAAACTGTTTTTT | CSARTGAGEKLFF
few | TRBD2 | TRBJ2-1 | TRBV20-1 | TGCAGTGCTAGTGCCCAGACTAGCTTCTCCTACAATGAGCAGTTCTTC | CSASAQTSFSYNEQFF
few | TRBD2 | TRBJ2-1 | TRBV29-1 | TGCAGCGCCTCGCCCCGGGAGGGGATTAATGAGCAGTTCTTC | CSASPREGINEQFF
- | TRBD2 | TRBJ2-1 | TRBV28 | TGTGCCAGCTTGGCGGGAGGGTCCTACAATGAGCAGTTCTTC | CASLAGGSYNEQFF
few | - | TRBJ2-7 | TRBV12-3/TRBV12-4 | TGTGCCAGCAGACCGGGATCCTACCTAGGGGACGAGCAGTACTTC | CASRPGSYLGDEQYF
- | - | TRBJ2-3 | TRBV6-5 | TGTGCCAGCAGCTCGAGCGCAGATACGCAGTATTTT | CASSSSADTQYF
- | - | TRBJ2-7 | TRBV12-3/TRBV12-4 | TGTGCCAGCAGTCCAGTGGTGTCCCGATTCTACGAGCAGTACTTC | CASSPVVSRFYEQYF
- | - | TRBJ2-1 | TRBV12-3/TRBV12-4 | TGTGCCAGCAGTTTAGGCAGGGGATCCTCCAATGAGCAGTTCTTC | CASSLGRGSSNEQFF
many | TRBD1 | TRBJ1-1 | TRBV6-6 | TGTGCCAGCAGTGTACAGGGGGGCACTGAAGCTTTCTTT | CASSVQGGTEAFF
- | - | TRBJ2-5 | TRBV7-6 | TGTGCCAGCAGCTTAGGGGCAGGGCAAGAGACCCAGTACTTC | CASSLGAGQETQYF
few | - | TRBJ1-6 | TRBV4-1 | TGCGCCAGCAGCCAAGATGTAGGGTCACCCCTCCACTTT | CASSQDVGSPLHF
- | - | TRBJ1-1 | TRBV7-8 | TGTGCCAGCAGCGTACAGGGTAACACTGAAGCTTTCTTT | CASSVQGNTEAFF
- | - | TRBJ2-2 | TRBV5-1 | TGCGCCAGCAGCTTGTCGTCGGGGAGAAGCACCGGGGAGCTGTTTTTT | CASSLSSGRSTGELFF
many | - | TRBJ1-2 | TRBV29-1 | TGCAGCGTCCTAACAGCCCTCGGAGGTGGCTACACCTTC | CSVLTALGGGYTF
many | - | TRBJ2-5 | TRBV20-1 | TGCAGTGCTAGTTCGTTAAGGATCACCCAAGAGACCCAGTACTTC | CSASSLRITQETQYF
- | TRBD1 | TRBJ1-5 | TRBV12-3/TRBV12-4 | TGTGCCAGCGGCGGGACAGGGGAGAATCAGCCCCAGCATTTT | CASGGTGENQPQHF
- | - | TRBJ2-5 | TRBV2 | TGTGCCAGCAATCCTGCCCCAGAGACCCAGTACTTC | CASNPAPETQYF
few | - | TRBJ1-1 | TRBV7-9 | TGTGCCAGCAATCCAGGGTTCGCCACTGAAGCTTTCTTT | CASNPGFATEAFF
few | TRBD1 | TRBJ1-6 | TRBV12-3/TRBV12-4 | TGTGCCAGCAGACTTGGACAGGGTTGGAATTCACCCCTCCACTTT | CASRLGQGWNSPLHF
- | - | TRBJ2-5 | TRBV18 | TGTGCCAGCTCACCACCGGATAGCCGAGAGACCCAGTACTTC | CASSPPDSRETQYF
few | - | TRBJ2-5 | TRBV7-9 | TGTGCCAGCAGCTTAGGTGGCAGTGGTTGGGAGACCCAGTACTTC | CASSLGGSGWETQYF
few | - | TRBJ2-5 | TRBV3-1 | TGTGCCAGCAGCCAAGCCGTTGGGGGAGAGACCCAGTACTTC | CASSQAVGGETQYF
- | - | TRBJ1-4 | TRBV18 | TGTGCCAGCTCAAACGGGCCGGGTCGTAATAATGAAAAACTGTTTTTT | CASSNGPGRNNEKLFF
many | - | TRBJ2-7 | TRBV12-3/TRBV12-4 | TGTGCCAGCAGTTTAGGGGGTCTGTACGAGCAGTACTTC | CASSLGGLYEQYF
few | - | TRBJ2-2 | TRBV29-1 | TGCAGCGTTGCAGGATCCACGAACACCGGGGAGCTGTTTTTT | CSVAGSTNTGELFF
- | - | TRBJ1-1 | TRBV6-1 | TGTGCCAGCAGTGAAAGGTCAGTGAACACTGAAGCTTTCTTT | CASSERSVNTEAFF
- | - | TRBJ1-5 | TRBV7-9 | TGTGCCAGCAGCTTAGGGACAGATAGCAATCAGCCCCAGCATTTT | CASSLGTDSNQPQHF
few | - | TRBJ2-1 | TRBV18 | TGTGCCAGCTCACCCCCGGGGGCAATCTCCTACAATGAGCAGTTCTTC | CASSPPGAISYNEQFF
- | - | TRBJ2-5 | TRBV9 | TGTGCCAGCAGCGTAGACCCCCGGGACCGACAAGAGACCCAGTACTTC | CASSVDPRDRQETQYF
few | - | TRBJ2-3 | TRBV5-1 | TGCGCCAGCAGCTTGGTGGTAGCTAGCACAGATACGCAGTATTTT | CASSLVVASTDTQYF
- | - | TRBJ2-1 | TRBV28 | TGTGCCAGCAGCCAGCTGACTAGGAATTACAATGAGCAGTTCTTC | CASSQLTRNYNEQFF
once | - | TRBJ2-1 | TRBV3-1 | TGTGCCAGCAGCCACGGCTCCTCCTTCTACAATGAGCAGTTCTTC | CASSHGSSFYNEQFF
- | - | TRBJ1-2 | TRBV18 | TGTGCCAGCTCACAAGAAAGACAGGCCTATGGCTACACCTTC | CASSQERQAYGYTF
- | - | TRBJ1-2 | TRBV29-1 | TGCAGCGTGTACGCGTATGGCTACACCTTC | CSVYAYGYTF
few | - | TRBJ1-6 | TRBV10-2 | TGCGCCAGCAGGGCAGCTAATTCACCCCTCCACTTT | CASRAANSPLHF
- | - | TRBJ1-2 | TRBV20-1 | TGCAGTGCTAGCGCAGGAGTCTATGGCTACACCTTC | CSASAGVYGYTF